This T cell receptor beta chain was recovered during a study of T cells in women clearing cervical HPV infection. Study-wide background: No precancer developed; the control's incident HPV16 infection cleared within 12 months. General study results and limits: Richness differences could reflect unmeasured T-cell content per sample. TRBV6-7 abundance was lower in cases than controls (approximately 0.1% versus 0.17%).

Comment on this clone: Antigen specificity is unknown. The read terminates 3 residues before the CDR3 end, so the remaining end is supplied by the germline J gene. Distinct nucleotide sequences in the sample also encode this CDR3.

Sequencing was performed with immunoSEQ multiplex PCR; in TCRdb, only in-frame clones are kept and a portion is missing. The sample shows approximately 49,000 clones, and 1.5% to 2% sits with its ten largest clones. Germline CDR1 SEHNR, CDR2 FQNEAQ (reference sequence). CDR3 length: 15 residues. Trimming pared 2 bases from V and 5 bases from J, leaving 15 bases between. The genes are TRBV7-9 and TRBJ1-1, with a tentative D call TRBD1 (6 bases). This receptor was obtained from a woman between 18 and 70 years old with a cervical HPV16 infection that either progressed to CIN3+ or cleared (not recorded which). Sequencing was performed on blood buffy coat. The DNA read from the CDR3 is TGTGCCAGCAGCTTAACCCTAGGGGGGGAAACTGAA. It translates to CASSLTLGGETE. In full, the CDR3 is CASSLTLGGETEAFF.